The entry below describes one T cell receptor beta chain. Its cognate antigen is unknown. The method was immunoSEQ multiplex PCR; TCRdb's version includes in-frame clones alone and lacks a portion of them. The table lists tens of thousands of clones, almost 85% of them singletons. Healthy donors had no documented immune events, such as infections, while sampled. This specimen comes from a study of identifying expanded T cells in peripheral blood. General observations from the study: Over around two and four weeks, about 15 and 19 clones changed, versus around 1.2 between replicates. Clone count variance between roughly 2-week samples rose with total template count.

The clonotype originates from a person aged 18-69 years in good health. The source material was blood.

CDR3: CASSEGIPGQGAIHEQFF. Here the CDR3 DNA reads TGTGCCAGCAGTGAAGGCATACCGGGACAGGGGGCAATCCATGAGCAGTTCTTC. The rearrangement joins TRBV2 to TRBJ2-1; 12 positions match TRBD1. V was clipped by 1 base and J by 8 bases; unmatched bases: 12. Germline CDR1 SNHLY, CDR2 FYNNEI. This CDR3 has 18 residues.